This T cell receptor (beta chain) derives from a study of T cells in Graves' hyperthyroidism and ophthalmopathy. The investigators amplified TCR beta CDR3 regions from RNA transcripts. An initial round of RT-PCR targeting the TCR CDR3 relied on the HTBI primer set. One entry per CDR3 protein results from TCRdb running MiXCR on the multiplex PCR reads. The sample lists about 720,000 distinct CDR3 sequences, 15% to 20% seen once, with over 15% in the top ten. The V and J ends lost 6 bases and 0 bases respectively, with 15 bases between them. The CDR3 runs 15 residues. In germline, CDR1 is LNHDA, CDR2 SQIVND (reference sequence). Before ophthalmopathy appeared, progressors gave blood at initial hyperthyroidism diagnosis.

This clonotype originated in a woman aged 50 to 60 with Graves' hyperthyroidism that later progressed to Graves' ophthalmopathy. The chain has TRBV19 and TRBJ2-7; D possibly matches TRBD1 or TRBD2 (6 bases each). Sequenced: blood. CDR3 sequence reads: CASSSGAASSYEQYF. CDR3 in DNA: TGTGCCAGTAGCTCGGGGGCGGCGAGCTCCTACGAGCAGTACTTC.